This T cell receptor (beta chain) is drawn from a study of T cells in Graves' hyperthyroidism and ophthalmopathy. The CDR3 runs 15 residues. Trimming pared 8 bases from V and 3 bases from J, leaving 20 bases between. Germline V CDR1 and CDR2: SGHTA, FQGNSA. Template material for amplifying TCR beta CDR3 regions consisted of RNA transcripts. With the HTBI primer set, the TCR CDR3 went through a first round of RT-PCR. TCRdb recomputed calls from the multiplex PCR reads with MiXCR, one row per CDR3 protein. The sample shows about 840,000 distinct CDR3 sequences, more than 30% of them seen only once. This receptor was identified in a man aged 18 to 30 with Graves' hyperthyroidism. The sample was blood. This sequence joins TRBV7-2 and TRBJ2-7; D perhaps matches TRBD2 (5 bases). The CDR3 spells CASSLLAVGNYEQYF. CDR3 DNA sequence: TGTGCCAGCTCCCTCCTAGCAGTGGGGAACTACGAGCAGTACTTC. Complete variable domain (other parts from reference TRBV7-2 and TRBJ2-7): GAGVSQSPSNKVTEKGKDVELRCDPISGHTALYWYRQSLGQGLEFLIYFQGNSAPDKSGLPSDRFSAERTGGSVSTLTIQRTQQEDSAVYLCASSLLAVGNYEQYFGPGTRLTVT.